The 27 T cell receptor beta chains reported below all come from one sample, sequenced in a study of T-cell reconstitution after alpha-beta-depleted transplantation in children. For TCRbeta, the library was prepared with unique molecular identifiers. One entry per CDR3 protein results from TCRdb running MiXCR on the PCR reads. Of approximately 640,000 distinct CDR3 sequences in the sample, approximately 15% were seen once. Sequencing was performed on PBMCs from the stem cell graft donor, taken from the stem cell graft. Receptors originate from a human donor who donated a stem cell graft to a child with acute myeloid leukemia.

In this sample, this clonotype turned up many times. The chain links TRBV5-6 to TRBJ2-1; TRBD2 matches at 12 bases. This CDR3 is built from 16 residues. Germline CDR1 reads SGHDT; CDR2 reads YYEEEE. V lost 4 bases to trimming and J lost 9 bases; unmatched junction nucleotides: 11. Here the CDR3 DNA reads TGTGCCAGCAGCCAACGGAGGCTAGCGGGGGGGCGTGAGCAGTTCTTC. Its protein product is CASSQRRLAGGREQFF.

Ten or more counts support this clonotype. The V gene is TRBV6-5, the J gene TRBJ2-7; 7 nucleotides align to TRBD1. With V trimmed by 0 bases and J by 6 bases, 5 bases remained unmatched. Germline V gene lookup returns CDR1 MNHEY and CDR2 SVGAGI. The CDR3 is 14 amino acids. The CDR3 protein is CASSYSGGLGEQYF. CDR3 bases: TGTGCCAGCAGTTACTCAGGGGGCTTGGGCGAGCAGTACTTC.

This clonotype came up a few times. This chain connects TRBV4-1 to TRBJ1-3; no definite D call. The CDR3 runs 15 residues. Per the germline V gene, CDR1 is MGHRA and CDR2 is YSYEKL. V lost 0 bases, J lost 7 bases, and 13 bases lay in between. CDR3 nucleotide sequence: TGCGCCAGCAGCCAAGACGGCGGTTTTCGGAACACCATATATTTT. It yields the protein CASSQDGGFRNTIYF.

This clonotype was detected a few times. The J gene is TRBJ1-2, the V gene TRBV7-2; 8 bases align to TRBD1. V lost 1 base, J lost 4 bases, and 11 bases stayed unmatched. The germline V gene encodes CDR1 SGHTA and CDR2 FQGNSA. This CDR3 is built from 17 residues. The CDR3 DNA follows: TGTGCCAGCAGCTTAGTCAACCAGGGGGCGCGAGGCTATGGCTACACCTTC. Translation gives CASSLVNQGARGYGYTF.

The chain couples TRBV7-3 to TRBJ1-2; 10 bases line up with TRBD1. Germline CDR1 SGHTA, CDR2 FQGTGA. The CDR3 length is 18 residues. V lost 1 base, J lost 8 bases, and 16 bases stayed unmatched. The CDR3 here is CASSLIFLPDRGRRGYTF. In nucleotides, the CDR3 is TGTGCCAGCAGCTTAATATTTCTCCCCGACAGGGGGCGGCGGGGCTACACCTTC.

This clonotype was counted ten times or more. The CDR3 DNA is TGCAGTGCTTTGAAAGACAAGACGAATCAGCCCCAGCATTTT. This translates into CSALKDKTNQPQHF. J is TRBJ1-5 and V is TRBV20-1; D unclear. V dropped 5 bases and J dropped 4 bases, with 15 bases sitting between them. This CDR3 has 14 residues. From germline, CDR1 is DFQATT and CDR2 SNEGSKA (reference sequence).

The V call is TRBV7-8, the J call TRBJ2-2, with TRBD2 as a possible D gene (6 bases). CDR3 size: 14 residues. V was trimmed by 4 bases and J by 6 bases, leaving 12 bases between them. Germline assignment: CDR1 SGHVS and CDR2 FQNEAQ. In DNA, the CDR3 is TGTGCCAGCAGCTCGGGACTCCGAGCCGGGGAGCTGTTTTTT. Protein product: CASSSGLRAGELFF. Combining the CDR3 with reference TRBV7-8 and TRBJ2-2 gives the whole variable domain GAGVSQSPRYKVAKRGQDVALRCDPISGHVSLFWYQQALGQGPEFLTYFQNEAQLDKSGLPSDRFFAERPEGSVSTLKIQRTQQEDSAVYLCASSSGLRAGELFFGEGSRLTVL.

This clonotype was detected ten times or more. The chain links TRBV6-1 to TRBJ2-7; TRBD1 agrees at 7 bases. V was clipped by 1 base and J by 3 bases; unmatched bases: 6. The CDR3 extends over 15 amino acids. The germline gives CDR1 MNHNS, CDR2 SASEGT. CDR3 protein: CASSEDGSGGYEQYV. As DNA, the CDR3 is TGTGCCAGCAGTGAAGATGGTTCAGGGGGCTACGAGCAGTACGTC.

This clonotype was detected many times. The rearrangement uses TRBV20-1 and TRBJ2-1, with D hard to call. Germline V lookup: CDR1 DFQATT, CDR2 SNEGSKA (reference sequence). The CDR3 covers 15 residues. Trimming took off 5 bases at V and 0 bases at J, with 14 bases between the two ends. CDR3 protein: CSAPKGINSYNEQFF. In DNA, the CDR3 is TGCAGTGCTCCAAAAGGGATCAACTCCTACAATGAGCAGTTCTTC.

In its sample, this clonotype was seen many times. The rearrangement links TRBV20-1 to TRBJ2-5; 9 bases fit TRBD1. V trimming: 2 bases; J trimming: 5 bases; junction bases outside the gene matches: 9. CDR3 length: 15 amino acids. Per germline, CDR1 DFQATT and CDR2 SNEGSKA (reference sequence). The CDR3 nucleotides are TGCAGTGCTAGACTCTACGGACAGGGGTCGGAGACCCAGTACTTC. It is translated as CSARLYGQGSETQYF.

This clonotype was picked up a small number of times. The chain links TRBV29-1 to TRBJ1-1; maybe TRBD1 (5 bases). The CDR3 runs to 14 residues. V was cut by 0 bases and J by 4 bases, with 12 bases left in between. In germline, CDR1 is SQVTM, CDR2 ANQGSEA. DNA of the CDR3: TGCAGCGTTGAAGATCGGGGGGTCGGCACTGAAGCTTTCTTT. Encoded protein: CSVEDRGVGTEAFF. Looking up the rest from reference TRBV29-1 and TRBJ1-1 gives the full variable domain: SAVISQKPSRDICQRGTSLTIQCQVDSQVTMMFWYRQQPGQSLTLIATANQGSEATYESGFVIDKFPISRPNLTFSTLTVSNMSPEDSSIYLCSVEDRGVGTEAFFGQGTRLTVV.

This clonotype was counted a few times. The chain has TRBV11-2 and TRBJ2-1; tentatively, D is TRBD1 or TRBD2 (5 bases each). V gave up 5 bases and J gave up 8 bases, with 19 bases separating them. The CDR3 runs to 15 residues. Germline V gene lookup returns CDR1 SGHAT and CDR2 FQNNGV. The CDR3 loop reads CASSQGDRPRDEQFF. CDR3 bases: TGTGCCAGCAGCCAAGGGGACCGACCCCGGGATGAGCAGTTCTTC.

With respect to this clonotype: The CDR3 ends on some other residue instead of the conserved phenylalanine or tryptophan, so this is likely a read error. The chain combines TRBV9 with TRBJ1-1; a weak D match, TRBD1 (6 bases). V shed 4 bases and J shed 0 bases, with 10 bases lying between them. In germline, CDR1 is SGDLS, CDR2 YYNGEE. This CDR3 has 14 amino acids. The CDR3 DNA reads as TGTGCCAGCAGCCGCAGGGGAATGAACACTGAAGCTTTCTTA. Translation: CASSRRGMNTEAFL.

This clonotype was counted at least ten times. The V and J genes are TRBV7-2 and TRBJ2-7; D is perhaps TRBD1 (5 bases). CDR3 length: 14 residues. CDR1 and CDR2 (germline): SGHTA, FQGNSA. The V end lost 3 bases, the J end lost 4 bases, and 13 bases lay between the germline ends. DNA for the CDR3: TGTGCCAGCAGCTTCGACAGAGCGACTTACGAGCAGTACTTC. Protein product: CASSFDRATYEQYF.

This clonotype was seen only a few times. The V and J genes are TRBV20-1 and TRBJ1-2, with 9 bases that match TRBD1. Looked up from germline, CDR1 is DFQATT and CDR2 is SNEGSKA (reference sequence). The trim removed 3 bases at V and 7 bases at J, leaving 3 bases unmatched. CDR3 length: 12 residues. The CDR3 nucleotides read TGCAGTGCTAGGGACAGGGGAGTTGGCTACACCTTC. It translates to CSARDRGVGYTF.

The chain carries TRBV4-3 and TRBJ2-5, with 7 bases that match TRBD2. There are 14 residues in the CDR3. Unmatched junction bases numbered 4, after V lost 1 base and J lost 5 bases. From germline, CDR1 is LGHNA and CDR2 YSLEER. This CDR3 is CASSQGGGTETQYF. CDR3 DNA sequence: TGCGCCAGCAGCCAAGGGGGGGGGACGGAGACCCAGTACTTC.

There are many counts of this clonotype. The chain couples TRBV20-1 to TRBJ1-4; D call uncertain. Germline CDR1 and CDR2: DFQATT and SNEGSKA (reference sequence). V gave up 8 bases and J gave up 5 bases, with 15 bases separating them. There are 13 residues in the CDR3. CDR3 sequence (DNA): TGCAGTCAACTTAACCCCTCCAATGAAAAACTGTTTTTT. Amino acid sequence: CSQLNPSNEKLFF.

V gene TRBV5-1 combines with J gene TRBJ2-1; D gene unclear. The CDR3 covers 15 residues. Germline lookup yields CDR1 SGHRS and CDR2 YFSETQ. Trimming stripped 0 bases from V and 5 bases from J, with 12 bases between. CDR3 in DNA: TGCGCCAGCAGCTTGGGACGGGTCCCCGACAATGAGCAGTTCTTC. It specifies CASSLGRVPDNEQFF.

This clonotype was counted only a few times. The J gene is TRBJ1-5, the V gene TRBV20-1; D is ambiguous. Trimming shortened V by 7 bases and J by 3 bases, and 13 bases separated the two germline ends. Looked up from germline, CDR1 is DFQATT and CDR2 is SNEGSKA (reference sequence). CDR3 size: 13 residues. Written as DNA, the CDR3 is TGCAGTGGCAGGACGGGCCCCAATCAGCCCCAGCATTTT. It yields the protein CSGRTGPNQPQHF.

The sample holds many counts of this clonotype. V gene TRBV29-1 combines with J gene TRBJ2-7; TRBD1 matches 10 bases. This CDR3 is 18 amino acids long. Germline V lookup: CDR1 SQVTM, CDR2 ANQGSEA. V was pared by 1 base and J by 5 bases, with 17 bases of the junction left unmatched. The CDR3 here is CSVEAPDFRDRGRNEQYF. In DNA, the CDR3 is TGCAGCGTTGAAGCACCGGACTTCCGGGACAGGGGCAGAAACGAGCAGTACTTC.

This chain uses TRBV18 with TRBJ2-1; D call uncertain. V was cut by 4 bases and J by 3 bases, with 7 bases left in between. Looked up from germline, CDR1 is KGHSH and CDR2 is LQKENI. The CDR3 has 13 residues. The CDR3 loop is CASSRYNYNEQFF. The CDR3 DNA reads TGTGCCAGCTCACGTTATAACTACAATGAGCAGTTCTTC.

The chain combines TRBV7-8 with TRBJ1-2; D is ambiguous. Deletions cut 7 bases from V and 7 bases from J, with 13 bases between. The CDR3 runs 12 residues. Per germline, CDR1 SGHVS and CDR2 FQNEAQ. The CDR3: CASTFPGRGYTF. In DNA form, the CDR3 reads TGTGCCAGCACCTTTCCTGGCCGTGGCTACACCTTC.

At least ten counts were recorded for this clonotype. The chain joins TRBV7-2 to TRBJ1-4; D is unresolved. CDR3 length: 14 amino acids. V dropped 7 bases and J dropped 2 bases, with 11 bases sitting between them. CDR1 SGHTA and CDR2 FQGNSA come from the germline V gene. Here the CDR3 DNA reads TGTGCCAGCACCTTGAGCGGGACTAATGAAAAACTGTTTTTT. This encodes CASTLSGTNEKLFF.

Turning to this clonotype: This clone may be a read error of a much larger clone one base away. The chain uses TRBV12-3 or TRBV12-4 and TRBJ1-2; D unresolved. The CDR3 totals 13 residues. The CDR3 here is CASSSQSFYGYAF. As DNA, the CDR3 is TGTGCCAGCAGTTCACAGAGTTTCTATGGCTACGCCTTC.

This clonotype was seen a few times. V is TRBV6-2 or TRBV6-3 and J is TRBJ2-1; the D is unclear. V lost 6 bases and J lost 8, with 14 bases in between. This CDR3 is 13 amino acids long. CDR1 is MNHEY, CDR2 SVGEGT, per germline. CDR3: CASSEIRNYEQFF. CDR3 nucleotides: TGTGCCAGCAGCGAAATCAGGAACTATGAGCAGTTCTTC.

This clonotype was observed many times. The chain employs TRBV15 and TRBJ1-6, with D possibly matching TRBD1 (5 bases). V was cut by 0 bases and J by 10 bases, with 16 bases left in between. The CDR3 loop spans 16 amino acids. Germline-derived CDR1 and CDR2 are LNHNV and YYDKDF (reference sequence). The CDR3 is CATSRDSGIRASPLHF. The CDR3 DNA is TGTGCCACCAGCAGAGACTCAGGGATTAGGGCATCACCCCTCCACTTT. Using reference TRBV15 and TRBJ1-6 for the parts outside the CDR3, the full variable domain is DAMVIQNPRYQVTQFGKPVTLSCSQTLNHNVMYWYQQKSSQAPKLLFHYYDKDFNNEADTPDNFQSRRPNTSFCFLDIRSPGLGDTAMYLCATSRDSGIRASPLHFGNGTRLTVT.

The V and J genes are TRBV4-2 and TRBJ2-3, with TRBD2 as a possible D gene (7 bases). The V and J ends lost 2 bases and 0 bases respectively, with 15 bases between them. In germline, CDR1 is LGHNA, CDR2 YNFKEQ. The CDR3 runs to 17 residues. CDR3 sequence (DNA): TGTGCCAGCAGCCAATCCCCAGGGGAGGGGAGCACAGATACGCAGTATTTT. It specifies CASSQSPGEGSTDTQYF.